The entry that follows covers one T cell receptor beta chain sequence. As yet, its antigen is unknown. Other DNA variants within this sample encode the same CDR3. Of the isolated RNA, all was reverse transcribed, and so the sequenced material was expressed TCRB transcripts. The method was immunoSEQ multiplex PCR; TCRdb's version includes in-frame clones alone and lacks a portion of them. The sample shows about 280,000 clones, 15% of them seen only once. V trimming: 0 bases; J trimming: 6 bases; junction bases outside the gene matches: 1. This CDR3 contains 13 residues. Germline V gene data show CDR1 as GTSNPN and CDR2 as SVGIG (reference sequence). The sample is drawn from a study of beta chain features in type 1 diabetes. Whole-study results and caveats: PCR might favor shorter templates, equally in patients and controls. Moderately but significantly shorter TCRB CDR3s were found in Type 1 diabetes patients in all four CD4+ subsets. Junctions at VDJ sites from type 1 diabetes patients had fewer insertions and more deletions.

The single heparinised draw taken from each donor contained roughly 100 mL of blood on average. Sorting based on CD45RO/CCR7/CD25/CD127/CD95/CD27 separated CD4+ naive, central memory, regulatory and stem cell-like memory cells. The chain carries TRBV30 and TRBJ1-5; 8 bases match TRBD1. Sequencing was performed on naive CD4+ T cells from blood. The TCR sequence derives from a man younger than 35 with type 1 diabetes. The CDR3 DNA reads TGTGCCTGGAGTGTACAGGGGGGTCAGCCCCAGCATTTT. Translation gives CAWSVQGGQPQHF.